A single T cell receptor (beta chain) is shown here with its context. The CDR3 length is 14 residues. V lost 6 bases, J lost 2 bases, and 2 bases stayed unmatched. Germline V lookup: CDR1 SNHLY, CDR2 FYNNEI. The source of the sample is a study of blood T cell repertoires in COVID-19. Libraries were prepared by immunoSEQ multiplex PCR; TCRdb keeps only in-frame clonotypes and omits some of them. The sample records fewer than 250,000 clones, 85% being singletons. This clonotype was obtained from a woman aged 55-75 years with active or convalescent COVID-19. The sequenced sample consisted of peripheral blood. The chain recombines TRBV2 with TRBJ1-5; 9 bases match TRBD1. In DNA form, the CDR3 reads TGTGCCAGCAGGGGACAGGGCGGCAATCAGCCCCAGCATTTT. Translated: CASRGQGGNQPQHF.